In its sample, the clone carrying this TCR beta chain was seen many times. Its antigen is not known. This record comes from a study of regulatory T cells in long-lasting Graves disease. Whole-study results and caveats: Persistent cases favored TRBV28, TRBJ1-2 and TRBJ2-5.

Time point reported: newly diagnosed GD, antithyroid drugs for less than 3 months. From RNA extracted from PBMCs, the TCR library was made. An endocrinology unit in Xi'an, China, supplied the patients. Library construction for TCR beta used iRepertoire HTBI primers and Arm-PCR of CDR3 regions. Original data processing: Taken together, the samples had roughly 56 TRBV and more than 11 TRBJ segments identified. TCRdb itself ran the multiplex PCR reads through MiXCR, one entry per CDR3 protein. What appears here as the V and J calls and clone size reflects TCRdb's work, not the paper's. Here the sample spans hundreds of thousands of distinct CDR3 sequences, approximately 16% being singletons. The V end was cut by 4 bases, the J end by 1 base, with 11 bases between. The CDR3 totals 13 residues. Germline V gene data show CDR1 as DFQATT and CDR2 as SNEGSKA (reference sequence). The data were also submitted as part of a second study, on T cells in Graves' hyperthyroidism and ophthalmopathy.

The chain combines TRBV20-1 with TRBJ2-7; the D gene is possibly TRBD1 (6 bases). The clonotype originates from a man aged 40-55 years with Graves disease. The sequences come from peripheral blood mononuclear cells (PBMCs), collected at new diagnosis, from a patient treated with antithyroid drugs. DNA of the CDR3: TGCAGTGCTAACCGGGACATATCCTACGAGCAGTACTTC. Encoded protein: CSANRDISYEQYF.